The 3 T cell receptor beta chains below all came from one sample that was sequenced in a study of blood T cell repertoires in COVID-19. Sequenced by immunoSEQ multiplex PCR; TCRdb stores in-frame clones only, minus some. The data contain a few hundred thousand clones, 90% of them singletons. Sequenced: peripheral blood. The source of these receptors is a woman in her fifties or sixties with COVID-19, enrolled during active disease.

V gene TRBV13 combines with J gene TRBJ1-1; tentatively, D is TRBD1 (5 bases). Germline V CDR1 and CDR2: PRHDT, FYEKMQ (reference sequence). Trimming took off 5 bases at V and 0 bases at J, with 7 bases between the two ends. There are 13 residues in the CDR3. This CDR3 reads CASSVQVNTEAFF. CDR3 in DNA: TGTGCCAGCAGCGTACAGGTGAACACTGAAGCTTTCTTT.

This chain joins TRBV6-1 and TRBJ1-2; D uncertain. V lost 0 bases, J lost 8 bases, and 10 bases lay in between. Germline loops: CDR1 MNHNS, CDR2 SASEGT. This CDR3 comprises 13 residues. CDR3 nucleotides: TGTGCCAGCAGTGAAGCACAGTACGAAGGCTACACCTTC. This gives the protein CASSEAQYEGYTF.

The chain couples TRBV3-1 (or the pseudogene TRBV3-2) to TRBJ1-2; 9 bases fit TRBD1. Germline assignment: CDR1 LGHDT and CDR2 YNNKEL (reference sequence). J was trimmed by 2 bases and V by 2 bases; bases with no gene match: 3. The CDR3 contains 15 residues. As DNA, the CDR3 is TGTGCCAGCAGCCAATGGGACAGGGTCAACTATGGCTACACCTTC. As protein: CASSQWDRVNYGYTF.